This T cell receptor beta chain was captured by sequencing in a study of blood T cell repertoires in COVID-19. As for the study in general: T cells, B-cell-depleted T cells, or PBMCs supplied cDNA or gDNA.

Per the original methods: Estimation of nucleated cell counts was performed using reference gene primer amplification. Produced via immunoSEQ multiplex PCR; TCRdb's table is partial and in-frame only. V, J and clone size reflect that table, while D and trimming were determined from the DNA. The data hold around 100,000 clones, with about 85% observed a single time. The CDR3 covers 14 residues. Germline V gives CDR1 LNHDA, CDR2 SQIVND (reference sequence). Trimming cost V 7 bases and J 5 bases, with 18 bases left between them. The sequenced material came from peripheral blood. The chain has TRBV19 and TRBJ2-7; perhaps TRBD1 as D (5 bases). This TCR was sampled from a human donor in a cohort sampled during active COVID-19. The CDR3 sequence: CASNHRSGSHEQYF. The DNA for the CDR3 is TGTGCCAGTAACCACAGGTCCGGGTCGCACGAGCAGTACTTC.